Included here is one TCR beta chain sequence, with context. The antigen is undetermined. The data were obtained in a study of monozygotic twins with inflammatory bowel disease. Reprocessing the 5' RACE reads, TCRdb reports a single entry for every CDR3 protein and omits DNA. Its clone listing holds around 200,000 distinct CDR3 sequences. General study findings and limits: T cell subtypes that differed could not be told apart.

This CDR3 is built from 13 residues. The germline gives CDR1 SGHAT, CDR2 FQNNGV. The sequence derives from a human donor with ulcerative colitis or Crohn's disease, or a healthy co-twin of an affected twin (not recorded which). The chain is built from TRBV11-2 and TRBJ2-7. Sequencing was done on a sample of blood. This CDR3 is CASSGAMVYEQYF.